This T cell receptor (beta chain) was obtained from a study of cytomegalovirus exposure and HLA in healthy donors. Findings and caveats of the study: The authors later found HLA-associated TCR beta chains more clonally expanded than equally common others. Reports state that TCR beta sequences accurately predicted most subjects' HLA-A and HLA-B alleles. Judged likely to be a sequencing artifact was a cluster of highly shared sequence variants. Excluded were some V segments that proved indistinguishable, including TRBV6-2 and TRBV6-3.

In its sample, this clone was seen a few times. The antigen is not known. With 7 bases clipped from V and 3 bases from J, the junction kept 3 bases outside the gene matches. The CDR3 sequence is 12 residues long. CDR1 and CDR2 (germline): SEHNR, FQNEAQ (reference sequence). Primers included in the PCR were 60 Vbeta and 13 Jbeta primers. Assay: immunoSEQ multiplex PCR; the TCRdb copy retains only in-frame clones and omits some. In the table there are approximately 150,000 clones, 66% of which are singletons. This sequence was found in a woman aged 55-75 years in good health and CMV-seronegative. The J gene is TRBJ2-7, the V gene TRBV7-9; TRBD1 matches at 7 bases. The specimen sequenced was PBMCs. For the CDR3, the DNA is TGTGCCAGCATCAGACAGGGCTACGAGCAGTACTTC. Protein sequence: CASIRQGYEQYF.